This TCR beta chain was retrieved from a study of CD8 T cells in Susac syndrome. TCR beta sequencing covered blood CD8+ and CD4+ T cells. Germline values: CDR1 LNHDA, CDR2 SQIVND (reference sequence). Trimming shortened V by 11 bases and J by 9 bases, and 23 bases separated the two germline ends. The CDR3 extends over 14 amino acids. This clonotype was seen just once. Random-hexamer reverse transcription was applied to about 0.45 to 1 ug RNA. From the immunoSEQ multiplex PCR reads, TCRdb called clonotypes with MiXCR, one entry per CDR3 protein. This table has some 190,000 distinct CDR3 sequences, roughly 92% appearing once.

The sequencing sample was made of CD4+ T cells from PBMCs. This sequence originates from a human donor in good health. The V call is TRBV19, the J call TRBJ1-5, with D maybe TRBD1 (6 bases). The CDR3: CASNHREVRGPQHF. CDR3 coding DNA: TGTGCCTCTAATCACAGGGAAGTGAGGGGGCCCCAGCATTTT.